This TCR beta chain was sequenced in a study of blood T cell repertoires in COVID-19. Study-level background: T cells, B-cell-depleted T cells, or PBMCs supplied cDNA or gDNA.

The CDR3 is 13 amino acids. Trimming took off 7 bases at V and 2 bases at J, with 12 bases between the two ends. Germline CDR1 and CDR2: GTSNPN and SVGIG (reference sequence). The data were produced by immunoSEQ multiplex PCR, yet TCRdb's version contains in-frame clones alone and is incomplete. The sample carries 210,000 or so clones, roughly nine tenths recorded once. This sequence was found in a man aged 40-49 years with active or convalescent COVID-19. The chain has TRBV30 and TRBJ1-5, with D possibly being TRBD1 (6 bases). The sample was peripheral blood. The CDR3 is CAFQGKGNQPQHF. CDR3 sequence (DNA): TGTGCCTTCCAGGGGAAAGGCAATCAGCCCCAGCATTTT.